A selection of T cell receptor beta chains follows, all from one sample in a study of regulatory T cells in long-lasting Graves disease. TCRdb used MiXCR to reprocess the multiplex PCR reads, holding one entry per CDR3 protein. The table records around 500,000 distinct CDR3 sequences, 16% of them present only once. In addition, the sample was reused for a study of T cells in Graves' hyperthyroidism and ophthalmopathy.

The sample in question was peripheral blood mononuclear cells (PBMCs), obtained at new diagnosis, from a patient treated with antithyroid drugs. The receptors here all came from a woman in her forties or fifties with Graves disease. Each CDR3 is given with its conserved first and last residue. The D gene is left open where the match is weak. Clone size is not always given. Where it is, it says once, few, many or a class for expanded clones.

DNA	CDR3	J	size	D	V
TGTGCCAGCAGAACGGAGGGCATGAACACTGAAGCTTTCTTT	CASRTEGMNTEAFF	TRBJ1-1	few	NA	TRBV6-1
TGTGCCAGCAGCTTAACGAGTCCTAGCACAGATACGCAGTATTTT	CASSLTSPSTDTQYF	TRBJ2-3	NA	NA	TRBV13
TGTGCCAGCAGCTTAGCGTGGGGGGGGGGGACTGAAGCTTTCTTT	CASSLAWGGGTEAFF	TRBJ1-1	many	NA	TRBV7-2
TGTGCCAGCAGTGGGGACAGGGAACAATATGGCTACACCTTC	CASSGDREQYGYTF	TRBJ1-2	once	TRBD1	TRBV12-3/TRBV12-4
TGTGCCACCAGTGGAAGGCTAAATCAGCAGTTCTTC	CATSGRLNQQFF	TRBJ2-1	few	NA	TRBV24-1
TGTGCCAGCAGTGAAAAGTCGGGCGGCTACACCTTC	CASSEKSGGYTF	TRBJ1-2	many	NA	TRBV6-1
TGTGCCAGCAGCGGACTAGCGGAGTACAATGAGCAGTTCTTC	CASSGLAEYNEQFF	TRBJ2-1	many	TRBD2	TRBV6-1
TGTGCCAGCAGACCTGACATTAACACTGAAGCTTTCTTT	CASRPDINTEAFF	TRBJ1-1	few	NA	TRBV6-1
TGTGCCAGCAGCCTTACAGCGGGGGGCTCCTACAATGAGCAGTTCTTC	CASSLTAGGSYNEQFF	TRBJ2-1	many	TRBD2	TRBV3-1
TGTGCCAGCAGTTTAAGGGATAAGGGTTATAAGAACACTGAAGCTTTCTTT	CASSLRDKGYKNTEAFF	TRBJ1-1	NA	NA	TRBV12-3/TRBV12-4
TGTGCCAGCAGGCCGGGACAAGGAAGGGAAAAACTGTTTTTT	CASRPGQGREKLFF	TRBJ1-4	many	NA	TRBV12-3/TRBV12-4
TGTGCCATCAGCTCGTCAAATGAGCAGTTCTTC	CAISSSNEQFF	TRBJ2-1	NA	NA	TRBV10-3
TGTGCCAGCAGCGGATCACAGGGGGAAAGAACCGATACCTACAATGAGCAGTTCTTC	CASSGSQGERTDTYNEQFF	TRBJ2-1	many	TRBD1	TRBV28
TGTGCCAGCAGCCAAGAACCAGGGGCCCGGGGCACTGAAGCTTTCTTT	CASSQEPGARGTEAFF	TRBJ1-1	many	NA	TRBV3-1
TGTGCCAGCAGTCCCCAGGACGGTTACGAGCAGTACTTC	CASSPQDGYEQYF	TRBJ2-7	many	NA	TRBV7-2
TGTGCCAGCAGCTTTCGGAGCTCCTATAATTCACCCCTCCGCTTT	CASSFRSSYNSPLRF	TRBJ1-6	once	NA	TRBV7-9
TGTGCCAGCAGACAGAGAAGAGAGGGGCCGGCTAATGAAAAACTGTTTTTT	CASRQRREGPANEKLFF	TRBJ1-4	many	NA	TRBV6-2/TRBV6-3
TGTGCCAGCAGCCACATAGATACGCAGTATTTT	CASSHIDTQYF	TRBJ2-3	many	NA	TRBV3-1
TGTGCCAGCTCACCCCCTGACAGACCAAGCGACTATGGCTACACCTTC	CASSPPDRPSDYGYTF	TRBJ1-2	many	NA	TRBV18
TGTGCCAGTACCCCCCTGGGCCCCGGGGAGCTGTTTTTT	CASTPLGPGELFF	TRBJ2-2	NA	NA	TRBV19
TGTGCCAGTACCCCGGGACAGGGGGCAGGATTGACTGAAGCTTTCTTT	CASTPGQGAGLTEAFF	TRBJ1-1	NA	TRBD1	TRBV19
TGTGCCAGCAGTTTTGCAGGTGGGAGACCCTACGAGCAGTACTTC	CASSFAGGRPYEQYF	TRBJ2-7	many	NA	TRBV12-3/TRBV12-4
TGTGCCAGCGGGGCTTCAGGGATAGCTAACTATGGCTACACCTTC	CASGASGIANYGYTF	TRBJ1-2	few	NA	TRBV4-2
TGTGCCAGCTCTGAGGTAGGACAACACTACGAGCAGTACTTC	CASSEVGQHYEQYF	TRBJ2-7	many	NA	TRBV2
TGTGCCAGCATAGGGAGTTCCTACGAGCAGTACTTC	CASIGSSYEQYF	TRBJ2-7	few	NA	TRBV6-1
TGTGCCAGCAAGAAAGCGGGGGCCACCACAGATACGCAGTATTTT	CASKKAGATTDTQYF	TRBJ2-3	NA	TRBD2	TRBV2
TGTGCCAGTAGTATAGGGACATACACCTTGAACACTGAAGCTTTCTTT	CASSIGTYTLNTEAFF	TRBJ1-1	few	NA	TRBV19
TGTGCCAGCAGTTCCTTCAGGAGGACAGGGGGCGATCAGCCCCAGCATTTT	CASSSFRRTGGDQPQHF	TRBJ1-5	NA	TRBD1	TRBV12-3/TRBV12-4
TGTGCCAGCAATCAAGGCTGGGCCAACAATCAGCCCCAGCATTTT	CASNQGWANNQPQHF	TRBJ1-5	NA	NA	TRBV6-1
TGTGCCAGCAGTCTCGGGCCCCTAAATTCACCCCTCCACTTT	CASSLGPLNSPLHF	TRBJ1-6	few	NA	TRBV28
TGCGCCAGCAGCCTTTGGGTCACAGATACGCAGTATTTT	CASSLWVTDTQYF	TRBJ2-3	few	NA	TRBV4-1
TGTGCCGGTCTTAACAGGGTTTCTATAGAGGGGCCTGAAGCTTTCTTT	CAGLNRVSIEGPEAFF	TRBJ1-1	NA	NA	TRBV19
TGTGCCAGCAGAACAACTGGGTTCATGAACACTGAAGCTTTCTTT	CASRTTGFMNTEAFF	TRBJ1-1	many	NA	TRBV6-1
TGTGCCAGCAGTTACGCCCCGGACGGAGGCACCTACGAGCAGTACTTC	CASSYAPDGGTYEQYF	TRBJ2-7	few	NA	TRBV6-2/TRBV6-3
TGTGCCAGCAGCGGGGATCACGAGCAGTACTTC	CASSGDHEQYF	TRBJ2-7	many	NA	TRBV3-1
TGCAGTGCTAGAGATGGGGGGGCCAACACTGAAGCTTTCTTT	CSARDGGANTEAFF	TRBJ1-1	many	NA	TRBV20-1
TGTGCCAGCAGCCCCCGGGACAGGGACTACGAGCAGTACTTC	CASSPRDRDYEQYF	TRBJ2-7	few	TRBD1	TRBV7-8
TGTGCCACATTGGCGGGGGGGGTAAGCTCCTACAATGAGCAGTTCTTC	CATLAGGVSSYNEQFF	TRBJ2-1	NA	TRBD2	TRBV15
TGTGCCAGCAGTTCCCCTAGCGGGGGGCTCTCCTACAATGAGCAGTTCTTC	CASSSPSGGLSYNEQFF	TRBJ2-1	few	TRBD2	TRBV12-3/TRBV12-4
TGTGCCAGCACAGACAGGGATCCGGGAGGGTATGGCTACACCTTC	CASTDRDPGGYGYTF	TRBJ1-2	many	TRBD1	TRBV28
TGTGCCAGCTCACTAACCGACGGAAACTATGGCTACACCTTC	CASSLTDGNYGYTF	TRBJ1-2	many	NA	TRBV18
TGCGCCAGCAGCCAAGCCCGGACAGAAGGACTCTCGTCTGGTTTCACCATATATTTT	CASSQARTEGLSSGFTIYF	TRBJ1-3	NA	NA	TRBV4-1